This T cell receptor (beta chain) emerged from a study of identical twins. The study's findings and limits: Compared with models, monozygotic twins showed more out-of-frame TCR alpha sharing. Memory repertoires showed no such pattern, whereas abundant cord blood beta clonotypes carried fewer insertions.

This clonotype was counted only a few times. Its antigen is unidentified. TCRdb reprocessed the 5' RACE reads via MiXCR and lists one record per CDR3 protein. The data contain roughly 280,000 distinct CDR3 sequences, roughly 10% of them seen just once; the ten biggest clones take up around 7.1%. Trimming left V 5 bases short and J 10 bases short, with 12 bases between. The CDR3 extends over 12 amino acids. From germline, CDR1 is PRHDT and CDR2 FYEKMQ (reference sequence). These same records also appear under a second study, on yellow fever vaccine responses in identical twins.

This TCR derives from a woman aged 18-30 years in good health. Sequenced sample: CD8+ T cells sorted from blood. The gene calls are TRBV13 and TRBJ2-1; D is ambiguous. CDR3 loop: CASSIPSLEQFF. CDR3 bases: TGTGCCAGCAGCATCCCATCCTTAGAGCAGTTCTTC.